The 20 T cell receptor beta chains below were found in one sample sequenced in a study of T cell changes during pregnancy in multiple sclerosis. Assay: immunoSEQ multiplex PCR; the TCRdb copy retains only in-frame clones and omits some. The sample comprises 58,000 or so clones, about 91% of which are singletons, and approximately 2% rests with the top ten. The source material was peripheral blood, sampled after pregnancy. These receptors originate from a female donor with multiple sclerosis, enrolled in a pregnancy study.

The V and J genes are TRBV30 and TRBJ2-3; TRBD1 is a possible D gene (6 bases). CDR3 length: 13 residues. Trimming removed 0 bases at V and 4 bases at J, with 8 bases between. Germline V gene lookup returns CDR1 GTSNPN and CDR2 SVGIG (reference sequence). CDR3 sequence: CAWSVQGADTQYF. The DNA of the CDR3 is TGTGCCTGGAGTGTACAGGGCGCAGATACGCAGTATTTT.

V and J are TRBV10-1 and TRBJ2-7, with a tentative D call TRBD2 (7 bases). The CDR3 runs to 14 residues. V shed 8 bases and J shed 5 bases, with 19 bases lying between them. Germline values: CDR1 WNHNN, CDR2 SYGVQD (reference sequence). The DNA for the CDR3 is TGCGCCAGCTCAAGGGACACCCGGGGGGACGAGCAGTACTTC. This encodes CASSRDTRGDEQYF.

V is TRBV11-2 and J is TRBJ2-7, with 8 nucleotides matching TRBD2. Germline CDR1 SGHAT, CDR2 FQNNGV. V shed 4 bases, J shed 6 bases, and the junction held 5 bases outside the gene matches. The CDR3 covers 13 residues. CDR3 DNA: TGTGCCAGCAGCTCGGCCGGGGGGGGCGAGCAGTACTTC. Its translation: CASSSAGGGEQYF.

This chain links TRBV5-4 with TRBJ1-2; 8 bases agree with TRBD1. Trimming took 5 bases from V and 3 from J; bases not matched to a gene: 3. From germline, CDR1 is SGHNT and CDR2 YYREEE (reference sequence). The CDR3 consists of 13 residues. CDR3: CASRQDRDYGYTF. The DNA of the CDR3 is TGTGCCAGCAGACAGGACAGGGACTATGGCTACACCTTC.

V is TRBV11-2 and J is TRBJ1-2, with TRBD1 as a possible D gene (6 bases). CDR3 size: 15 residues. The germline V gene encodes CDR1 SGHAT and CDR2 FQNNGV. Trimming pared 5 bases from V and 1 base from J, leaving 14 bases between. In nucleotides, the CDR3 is TGTGCCAGCAGCCCTCTGACAGGCCTTAACTATGGCTACACCTTC. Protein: CASSPLTGLNYGYTF. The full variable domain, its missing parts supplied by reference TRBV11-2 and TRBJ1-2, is EAGVAQSPRYKIIEKRQSVAFWCNPISGHATLYWYQQILGQGPKLLIQFQNNGVVDDSQLPKDRFSAERLKGVDSTLKIQPAKLEDSAVYLCASSPLTGLNYGYTFGSGTRLTVV.

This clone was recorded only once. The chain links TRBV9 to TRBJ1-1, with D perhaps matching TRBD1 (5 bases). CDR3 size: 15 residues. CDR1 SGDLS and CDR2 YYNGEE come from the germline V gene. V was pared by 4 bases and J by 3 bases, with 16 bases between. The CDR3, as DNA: TGTGCCAGCAGCACAGGATCGAAAGGGTACACTGAAGCTTTCTTT. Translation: CASSTGSKGYTEAFF.

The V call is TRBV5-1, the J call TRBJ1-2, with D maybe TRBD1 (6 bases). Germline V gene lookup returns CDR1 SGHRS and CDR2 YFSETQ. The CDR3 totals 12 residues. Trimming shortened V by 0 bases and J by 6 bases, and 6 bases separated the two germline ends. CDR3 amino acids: CASSLEGDGYTF. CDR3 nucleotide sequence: TGCGCCAGCAGCTTGGAGGGGGATGGCTACACCTTC.

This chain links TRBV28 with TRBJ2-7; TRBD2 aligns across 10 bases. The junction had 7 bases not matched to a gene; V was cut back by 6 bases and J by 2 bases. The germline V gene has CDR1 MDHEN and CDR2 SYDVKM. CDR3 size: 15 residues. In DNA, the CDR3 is TGTGCCAGCAGGTACGGACTAGCGGTTCCCTACGAGCAGTACTTC. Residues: CASRYGLAVPYEQYF.

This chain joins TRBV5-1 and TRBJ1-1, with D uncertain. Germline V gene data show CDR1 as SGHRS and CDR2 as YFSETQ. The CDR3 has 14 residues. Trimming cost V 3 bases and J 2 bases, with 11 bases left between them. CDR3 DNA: TGCGCCAGCAGCTGGAGCCCATTAAACACTGAAGCTTTCTTT. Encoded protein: CASSWSPLNTEAFF.

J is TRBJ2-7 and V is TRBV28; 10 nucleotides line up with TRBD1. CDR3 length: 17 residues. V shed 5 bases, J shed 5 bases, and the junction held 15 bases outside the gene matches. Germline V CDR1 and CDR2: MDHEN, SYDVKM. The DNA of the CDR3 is TGTGCCAGCAGTACCGCCCGCCTGGACAGGGGGTACAACGAGCAGTACTTC. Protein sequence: CASSTARLDRGYNEQYF.

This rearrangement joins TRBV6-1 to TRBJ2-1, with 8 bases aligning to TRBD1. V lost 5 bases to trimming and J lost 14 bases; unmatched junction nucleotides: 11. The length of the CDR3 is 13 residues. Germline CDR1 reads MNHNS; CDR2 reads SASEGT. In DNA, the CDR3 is TGTGCCAGCAGTCCCATACCTCCGGGACAGGAGTTCTTC. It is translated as CASSPIPPGQEFF.

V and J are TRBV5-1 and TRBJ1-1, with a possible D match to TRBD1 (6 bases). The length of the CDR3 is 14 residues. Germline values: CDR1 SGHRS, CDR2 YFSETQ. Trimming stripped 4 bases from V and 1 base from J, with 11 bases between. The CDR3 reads CASSRQASNTEAFF. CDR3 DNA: TGCGCCAGCAGCCGACAGGCCTCGAACACTGAAGCTTTCTTT.

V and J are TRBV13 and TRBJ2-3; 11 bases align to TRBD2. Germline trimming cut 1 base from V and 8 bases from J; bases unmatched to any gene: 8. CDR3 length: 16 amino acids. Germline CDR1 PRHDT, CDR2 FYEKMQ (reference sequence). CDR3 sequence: CASSLATSGEGGTQYF. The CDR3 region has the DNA TGTGCCAGCAGCTTAGCGACTAGCGGGGAAGGGGGTACGCAGTATTTT.

CDR3 in amino acids: CASSLREDTEAFF. The CDR3 DNA sequence: TGTGCCAGCAGCTTACGGGAGGACACTGAAGCTTTCTTT. The chain employs TRBV7-3 and TRBJ1-1, with no clear D. This CDR3 has 13 residues. Germline V gives CDR1 SGHTA, CDR2 FQGTGA. The ends were cut back, 2 bases at V and 3 bases at J, with 7 bases in the middle.

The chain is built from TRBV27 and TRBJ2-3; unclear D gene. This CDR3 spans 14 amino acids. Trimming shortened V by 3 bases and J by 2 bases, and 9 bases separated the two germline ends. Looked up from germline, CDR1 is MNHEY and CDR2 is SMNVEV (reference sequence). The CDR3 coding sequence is TGTGCCAGCAGTTTCGGCAGGTTCACAGATACGCAGTATTTT. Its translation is CASSFGRFTDTQYF.

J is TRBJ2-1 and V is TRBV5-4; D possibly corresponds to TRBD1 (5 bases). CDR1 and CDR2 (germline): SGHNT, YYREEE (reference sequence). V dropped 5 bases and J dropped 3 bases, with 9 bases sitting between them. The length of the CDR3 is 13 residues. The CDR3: CASSQDSYNEQFF. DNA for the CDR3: TGTGCCAGCAGTCAAGACAGCTACAATGAGCAGTTCTTC.

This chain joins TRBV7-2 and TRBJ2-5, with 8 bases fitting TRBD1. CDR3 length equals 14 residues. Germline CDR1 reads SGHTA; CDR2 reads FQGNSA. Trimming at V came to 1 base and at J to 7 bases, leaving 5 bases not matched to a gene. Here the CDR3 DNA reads TGTGCCAGCAGCTTAGGGCAGGGGGCAGGGACCCAGTACTTC. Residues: CASSLGQGAGTQYF.

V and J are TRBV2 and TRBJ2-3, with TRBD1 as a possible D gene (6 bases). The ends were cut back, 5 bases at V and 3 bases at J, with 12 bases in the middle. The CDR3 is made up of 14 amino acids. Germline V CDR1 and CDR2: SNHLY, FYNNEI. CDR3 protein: CASSQGTSTDTQYF. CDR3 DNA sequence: TGTGCCAGCAGTCAAGGGACATCAACAGATACGCAGTATTTT.

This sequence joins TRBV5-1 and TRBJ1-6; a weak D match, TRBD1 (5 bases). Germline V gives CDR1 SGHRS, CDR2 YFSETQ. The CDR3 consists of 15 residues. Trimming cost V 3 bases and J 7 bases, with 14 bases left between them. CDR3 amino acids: CASSSYSGDNSPLHF. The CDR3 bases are TGCGCCAGCAGCTCATACTCGGGGGACAATTCACCCCTCCACTTT.

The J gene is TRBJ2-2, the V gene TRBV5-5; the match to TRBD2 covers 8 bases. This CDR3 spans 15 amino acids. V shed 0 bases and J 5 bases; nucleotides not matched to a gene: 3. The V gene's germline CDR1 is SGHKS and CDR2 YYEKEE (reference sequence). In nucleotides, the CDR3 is TGTGCCAGCAGCTTGGTAGGCGGGGGGACCGGGGAGCTGTTTTTT. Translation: CASSLVGGGTGELFF.